The 15 T cell receptor beta chains reported below all come from one sample, sequenced in a study of blood T cell repertoires in COVID-19. Assay: immunoSEQ multiplex PCR; the TCRdb copy retains only in-frame clones and omits some. The table has 150,000 to 160,000 clones, about four fifths seen once. Sequenced material: peripheral blood. The receptor source for this set is a man aged 55 to 70 with acute or convalescent COVID-19.

This clone was counted once. The chain employs TRBV28 and TRBJ2-7; D is perhaps TRBD1 (6 bases). The CDR3 contains 15 residues. Trimming pared 4 bases from V and 0 bases from J, leaving 13 bases between. CDR1 and CDR2 (germline): MDHEN, SYDVKM. CDR3 coding DNA: TGTGCCAGCAGTTCCTGGGACATGTCCTCCTACGAGCAGTACTTC. Protein: CASSSWDMSSYEQYF. Supplemented by reference TRBV28 and TRBJ2-7, the full variable domain reads DVKVTQSSRYLVKRTGEKVFLECVQDMDHENMFWYRQDPGLGLRLIYFSYDVKMKEKGDIPEGYSVSREKKERFSLILESASTNQTSMYLCASSSWDMSSYEQYFGPGTRLTVT.

V is TRBV9 and J is TRBJ2-1; 12 nucleotides align to TRBD2. With V trimmed by 0 bases and J by 9 bases, 7 bases remained unmatched. CDR1 and CDR2 (germline): SGDLS, YYNGEE. The CDR3 has 16 residues. The CDR3 nucleotides read TGTGCCAGCAGCGTAGATCCTAGCGGGGGGGCAGGTGAGCAGTTCTTC. It yields the protein CASSVDPSGGAGEQFF.

This chain connects TRBV18 to TRBJ1-1; D remains unclear. The CDR3 contains 13 residues. The V end was cut by 4 bases, the J end by 1 base, with 7 bases between. Germline loops: CDR1 KGHSH, CDR2 LQKENI. CDR3 nucleotides: TGTGCCAGCTCACTAAGCCCGAACACTGAAGCTTTCTTT. Its protein product is CASSLSPNTEAFF.

This clone was seen just once. The chain joins TRBV7-2 to TRBJ1-4; D ambiguous. Germline V gives CDR1 SGHTA, CDR2 FQGNSA. The CDR3 sequence is 13 residues long. Trimming shortened V by 1 base and J by 7 bases, and 7 bases separated the two germline ends. The CDR3 loop is CASSLGSSEKLFF. DNA for the CDR3: TGTGCCAGCAGCTTAGGGTCTAGTGAAAAACTGTTTTTT. The variable domain in full, completed from reference TRBV7-2 and TRBJ1-4, reads GAGVSQSPSNKVTEKGKDVELRCDPISGHTALYWYRQSLGQGLEFLIYFQGNSAPDKSGLPSDRFSAERTGGSVSTLTIQRTQQEDSAVYLCASSLGSSEKLFFGSGTQLSVL.

This chain links TRBV5-6 with TRBJ1-1; D is unresolved. The CDR3 spans 12 residues. Trimming cost V 5 bases and J 1 base, with 6 bases left between them. CDR1 is SGHDT and CDR2 is YYEEEE in the germline V gene. CDR3 nucleotides: TGTGCCAGCAGGCGGGGGAACACTGAAGCTTTCTTT. This sequence encodes CASRRGNTEAFF.

The genes are TRBV4-2 and TRBJ1-2; D might be TRBD1 (6 bases). The CDR3 totals 16 residues. Germline V CDR1 and CDR2: LGHNA, YNFKEQ. V was cut by 0 bases and J by 1 base, with 12 bases left in between. The CDR3 nucleotides read TGTGCCAGCAGCCAAGATGTAGGGACAAATAACTATGGCTACACCTTC. As protein: CASSQDVGTNNYGYTF.

The chain joins TRBV28 to TRBJ2-1; TRBD2 agrees at 8 bases. The V and J ends lost 2 bases and 6 bases, in that order; junction bases with no gene match: 9. The length of the CDR3 is 16 residues. Germline V gives CDR1 MDHEN, CDR2 SYDVKM. Here the CDR3 DNA reads TGTGCCAGCAGTTTAGTAGCGGGGACTGTAGTCAATGAGCAGTTCTTC. It translates to CASSLVAGTVVNEQFF.

This clone was seen only a few times. This chain links TRBV21-1 with TRBJ2-7; the D call TRBD1 from the table was never checked on the DNA. TRBV21-1 corresponds to a pseudogene. The CDR3 loop spans 14 amino acids. This CDR3 is CASSAGTEPYEQYF. CDR3 bases: TGTGCCAGCAGCGCCGGGACAGAGCCCTACGAGCAGTACTTC.

V gene TRBV11-3 combines with J gene TRBJ1-3; 8 nucleotides align to TRBD1. The germline V gene encodes CDR1 SGHNT and CDR2 YENEEA. J gave up 2 bases and V 4 bases, and 4 bases lay outside the gene matches. The CDR3 totals 15 residues. CDR3 region: CASSSSTGAGNTIYF. The DNA for the CDR3 is TGTGCCAGCAGCTCCTCGACAGGGGCTGGAAACACCATATATTTT.

The V gene is TRBV20-1, the J gene TRBJ2-5, with TRBD1 matching over 7 bases. J lost 5 bases, V lost 3 bases, and 6 bases had no gene match. The CDR3 has 13 residues. From germline, CDR1 is DFQATT and CDR2 SNEGSKA (reference sequence). CDR3: CSASSTGRETQYF. The CDR3 DNA follows: TGCAGTGCTAGTTCGACAGGGCGGGAGACCCAGTACTTC.

This clone was detected only once. The chain carries TRBV7-9 and TRBJ2-7, with 14 bases identical to TRBD2. After removal of 4 bases from V and 5 bases from J, the junction contained 7 bases not matched to a gene. The germline gives CDR1 SEHNR, CDR2 FQNEAQ (reference sequence). The CDR3 sequence is 16 residues long. The CDR3 nucleotides read TGTGCCAGCAGCTCTGGACTAGCGGGGGGCTCTAACGAGCAGTACTTC. This encodes CASSSGLAGGSNEQYF.

This chain uses TRBV7-2 with TRBJ1-2; D gene ambiguous. The germline V gene encodes CDR1 SGHTA and CDR2 FQGNSA. V gave up 1 base and J gave up 10 bases, with 7 bases separating them. The length of the CDR3 is 11 residues. In DNA, the CDR3 is TGTGCCAGCAGCTTAGGCGAAGTCTACACCTTC. Its translation: CASSLGEVYTF. The full variable domain, its missing parts supplied by reference TRBV7-2 and TRBJ1-2, is GAGVSQSPSNKVTEKGKDVELRCDPISGHTALYWYRQSLGQGLEFLIYFQGNSAPDKSGLPSDRFSAERTGGSVSTLTIQRTQQEDSAVYLCASSLGEVYTFGSGTRLTVV.

This clone has only a few counts. The V and J genes are TRBV4-2 and TRBJ1-2, with a tentative D call TRBD1 (5 bases). This CDR3 is built from 20 residues. Trimming pared 3 bases from V and 4 bases from J, leaving 30 bases between. Germline V gene lookup returns CDR1 LGHNA and CDR2 YNFKEQ. The CDR3 bases are TGTGCCAGCAGCCACTCCAGAAAGGGGCTTTTCAAGGGAAGGTTCTATGGCTACACCTTC. Translation gives CASSHSRKGLFKGRFYGYTF.

This clone occurred a few times. The V gene is TRBV3-1 (or the pseudogene TRBV3-2), the J gene TRBJ1-2, with D perhaps TRBD1 (5 bases). The CDR3 is 13 residues long. V gave up 1 base and J gave up 2 bases, with 5 bases separating them. CDR1 is LGHDT, CDR2 YNNKEL, per germline (reference sequence). The CDR3 loop is CASSQGTNYGYTF. CDR3 nucleotides: TGTGCCAGCAGCCAAGGGACAAACTATGGCTACACCTTC.

This clone was seen only once. V and J are TRBV15 and TRBJ1-3, with D unclear. CDR3 length: 14 amino acids. V was trimmed by 3 bases and J by 5 bases, leaving 11 bases between them. Per germline, CDR1 LNHNV and CDR2 YYDKDF (reference sequence). The CDR3 loop reads CATSSVPGRNTIYF. Written as DNA, the CDR3 is TGTGCCACCAGCAGCGTCCCCGGTCGAAACACCATATATTTT.